The T cell receptor (beta chain) described here comes from a study of blood T cell repertoires in COVID-19. On the study more broadly: Sample material is recorded as cDNA or gDNA derived from T cells, B-cell-depleted T cells, or PBMCs.

The sample holds a few counts of this clone. Per the study methods: By means of reference gene primer amplification, nucleated cell counts were estimated. Profiled with immunoSEQ multiplex PCR; TCRdb holds only in-frame clones, not every one. V and J calls and clone size follow that table, whereas D and trimming were derived from the DNA. The sample shows more than 95,000 clones, approximately 80% of them seen only once. The receptor's source is a man between 45 and 60 years old with acute or convalescent COVID-19. Sequencing was performed on peripheral blood.

As DNA, the CDR3 is TGTGCCAGCAGCCACGTCGGGAGGGGGAGTGACCTGCCAGAGACCCAGTACTTC. Amino acid sequence: CASSHVGRGSDLPETQYF. This chain joins TRBV14 and TRBJ2-5; 8 bases match TRBD2. V dropped 3 bases and J dropped 4; count of bases not matched to a gene: 16. Germline assignment: CDR1 SGHDN and CDR2 FVKESK. This CDR3 spans 18 amino acids.